The rows below give T cell receptor beta chains drawn from one sample of a study of cytomegalovirus exposure and HLA in healthy donors. Assay used: immunoSEQ multiplex PCR; TCRdb lists only in-frame clones, some missing. The sample yields about 160,000 clones, about 81% seen once. The sample taken for sequencing was PBMCs. These receptors were collected from a girl between 10 and 17 years old in good health and CMV-seropositive. Each CDR3 is given with its conserved first and last residue. The D gene is left open where the match is weak. Clone size is not always given. Where it is, it says once, few, many or a class for expanded clones.

clone_size	d_call	v_call	j_call	cdr3_aa	cdr3_nt
NA	TRBD2	TRBV4-1	TRBJ2-1	CASSRRLAEYNEQFF	TGCGCCAGCAGCCGCCGACTAGCGGAGTACAATGAGCAGTTCTTC
NA	NA	TRBV7-6	TRBJ2-7	CASSETLRYEQYF	TGTGCCAGCAGCGAAACTCTGCGGTACGAGCAGTACTTC
NA	TRBD2	TRBV4-1	TRBJ2-3	CASRTNLAGGSTDTQYF	TGCGCCAGCAGAACTAACCTAGCGGGGGGGAGCACAGATACGCAGTATTTT
once	NA	TRBV27	TRBJ2-7	CASSLSPGTYEQYF	TGTGCCAGCAGTTTATCCCCGGGAACCTACGAGCAGTACTTC
NA	NA	TRBV9	TRBJ2-2	CASSVRGTGELFF	TGTGCCAGCAGCGTAAGGGGTACCGGGGAGCTGTTTTTT
few	NA	TRBV5-6	TRBJ1-4	CASSHRGAANEKLFF	TGTGCCAGCAGTCATCGCGGGGCAGCTAATGAAAAACTGTTTTTT
NA	NA	TRBV5-6	TRBJ2-2	CASGPLSGSNTGELFF	TGTGCCAGCGGACCACTTAGCGGATCGAACACCGGGGAGCTGTTTTTT
NA	TRBD1	TRBV15	TRBJ1-4	CATTTDRWDEKLFF	TGTGCCACCACCACGGACAGGTGGGATGAAAAACTGTTTTTT
once	TRBD1	TRBV6-1	TRBJ2-7	CASSRGQGVTEQYF	TGTGCCAGCAGTCGAGGACAGGGTGTCACCGAGCAGTACTTC
NA	NA	TRBV7-9	TRBJ2-7	CASSFSRNYEQYF	TGTGCCAGCAGCTTTAGCAGAAACTACGAGCAGTACTTC
once	NA	TRBV7-3	TRBJ2-1	CASSTPRSLMLFF	TGTGCCAGCAGCACTCCTAGATCCTTGATGCTGTTCTTC
few	NA	TRBV7-2	TRBJ2-1	CASSWGGPYNEQFF	TGTGCCAGCAGCTGGGGGGGGCCCTACAATGAGCAGTTCTTC
NA	NA	TRBV2	TRBJ2-7	CASSELEGPTQYF	TGTGCCAGCAGTGAGTTAGAGGGCCCGACGCAGTACTTC
NA	TRBD1	TRBV30	TRBJ1-2	CAWSAGTGHYGYTF	TGTGCCTGGAGTGCCGGGACAGGGCACTATGGCTACACCTTC
NA	NA	TRBV6-4	TRBJ2-2	CASSDSQHVGELFF	TGTGCCAGCAGTGACTCTCAACATGTCGGGGAGCTGTTTTTT
NA	NA	TRBV30	TRBJ2-1	CAWSGLVGQFF	TGTGCCTGGAGTGGGCTTGTTGGGCAGTTCTTC
many	NA	TRBV7-8	TRBJ1-1	CASSLVTGNTEAFF	TGTGCCAGCAGCTTAGTTACAGGGAACACTGAAGCTTTCTTT
NA	TRBD1	TRBV5-1	TRBJ2-1	CASSARTGDEQFF	TGCGCCAGCAGCGCGAGGACAGGGGATGAGCAGTTCTTC
NA	NA	TRBV28	TRBJ1-2	CASKDIGYTF	TGTGCCAGCAAAGACATAGGCTACACCTTC
NA	NA	TRBV23-1	TRBJ1-2	CASSQTGANYGYTF	TGCGCCAGCAGTCAAACGGGAGCTAACTATGGCTACACCTTC
once	TRBD1	TRBV19	TRBJ2-7	CASSPTGPLYEQYF	TGTGCCAGTAGCCCGACAGGGCCACTCTACGAGCAGTACTTC
once	NA	TRBV5-1	TRBJ2-1	CASSLFLGRDSYNEQFF	TGCGCCAGCAGCTTGTTTTTGGGCCGTGACTCCTACAATGAGCAGTTCTTC
NA	NA	TRBV18	TRBJ2-7	CASSPRSVSAYEQYF	TGTGCCAGCTCACCGCGGTCGGTGTCAGCCTACGAGCAGTACTTC
NA	NA	TRBV29-1	TRBJ1-1	CSGTSTENTEAFF	TGCAGCGGAACGAGTACAGAGAACACTGAAGCTTTCTTT
NA	NA	TRBV7-7	TRBJ2-7	CASSLGGDPSYEQYF	TGTGCTAGCAGCTTAGGGGGAGATCCGTCCTACGAGCAGTACTTC
NA	NA	TRBV29-1	TRBJ2-7	CSVQGRKSPYEQYF	TGCAGCGTTCAAGGGAGGAAATCCCCCTACGAGCAGTACTTC
NA	TRBD2	TRBV2	TRBJ2-1	CASSESGARGNEQFF	TGTGCCAGCAGTGAAAGCGGGGCCCGGGGGAATGAGCAGTTCTTC
NA	NA	TRBV28	TRBJ2-7	CASRLRDEQYF	TGTGCCAGCCGCCTCAGGGACGAGCAGTACTTC
NA	NA	TRBV4-1	TRBJ1-1	CASSQEWADPTEAFF	TGCGCCAGCAGCCAAGAGTGGGCAGACCCCACTGAAGCTTTCTTT
NA	NA	TRBV2	TRBJ1-1	CANRQFAEAFF	TGTGCCAACAGACAGTTTGCTGAAGCTTTCTTT
NA	TRBD1	TRBV7-2	TRBJ2-1	CASSLRGTGVYNEQFF	TGTGCCAGCAGCTTACGTGGGACAGGGGTGTACAATGAGCAGTTCTTC
NA	NA	TRBV4-1	TRBJ2-1	CASSPGTWRALSTYNEQFF	TGCGCCAGCAGCCCCGGGACTTGGCGCGCGTTGTCCACCTACAATGAGCAGTTCTTC
NA	TRBD1	TRBV19	TRBJ1-5	CASSADSTGYGNQPQHF	TGTGCCAGTAGTGCTGACTCGACAGGGTACGGCAATCAGCCCCAGCATTTT
NA	NA	TRBV4-1	TRBJ2-1	CASRSRDTNNEQFF	TGCGCCAGCAGATCCCGGGACACCAACAATGAGCAGTTCTTC
NA	TRBD1	TRBV5-4	TRBJ1-4	CASSSGTGSEKLFF	TGTGCCAGCAGCTCTGGGACAGGGAGTGAAAAACTGTTTTTT
NA	NA	TRBV29-1	TRBJ1-1	CSARVRVNTEAFF	TGCAGCGCTCGCGTTCGGGTAAACACTGAAGCTTTCTTT
NA	TRBD2	TRBV5-1	TRBJ2-1	CASSLGGGGYNEQFF	TGCGCCAGCAGCTTGGGTGGCGGGGGGTACAATGAGCAGTTCTTC
NA	NA	TRBV21-1	TRBJ2-2	CASSRMFQGLPNTGELFF	TGTGCCAGCAGCCGTATGTTTCAGGGGCTACCGAACACCGGGGAGCTGTTTTTT
NA	NA	TRBV14	TRBJ2-7	CASSQEEAYYEQYF	TGTGCCAGCAGCCAAGAGGAGGCATACTACGAGCAGTACTTC
NA	NA	TRBV6-4	TRBJ2-2	CASSDSSPGIERRWDGELFF	TGTGCCAGCAGCGACAGTAGCCCGGGTATTGAAAGGAGGTGGGACGGGGAGCTGTTTTTT
NA	TRBD1	TRBV23-1	TRBJ2-2	CASSRDRGRYTGELFF	TGCGCCAGCAGCCGTGACAGGGGGCGGTACACCGGGGAGCTGTTTTTT
NA	TRBD2	TRBV7-9	TRBJ2-7	CASSHGRATISSYEQYF	TGTGCCAGCAGCCACGGGAGGGCTACGATAAGCTCCTACGAGCAGTACTTC
few	TRBD1	TRBV7-2	TRBJ1-1	CASSQGAIWAFF	TGTGCCAGCAGCCAGGGGGCCATTTGGGCTTTCTTT
NA	NA	TRBV28	TRBJ2-7	CASSPPPRKTYEQYF	TGTGCCAGCAGTCCCCCTCCGAGAAAGACCTACGAGCAGTACTTC
once	NA	TRBV28	TRBJ1-1	CASYWNTEAFF	TGTGCCAGCTATTGGAACACTGAAGCTTTCTTT
NA	TRBD2	TRBV11-2	TRBJ2-7	CASSLDLAGGRYEQYF	TGTGCCAGCAGCTTAGATCTAGCGGGAGGGCGGTACGAGCAGTACTTC
NA	TRBD1	TRBV19	TRBJ1-2	CASSILAGGYGYTF	TGTGCCAGTAGTATTCTGGCAGGGGGCTATGGCTACACCTTC
NA	TRBD2	TRBV5-4	TRBJ2-4	CASSLVREDIQYF	TGTGCCAGCAGCTTGGTACGGGAGGACATTCAGTACTTC
NA	TRBD1	TRBV27	TRBJ2-5	CASSGGQGGETQYF	TGTGCCAGCTCAGGAGGACAGGGCGGGGAGACCCAGTACTTC
NA	NA	TRBV2	TRBJ1-1	CASSLEDGGDTEAFF	TGTGCCAGCAGCCTGGAGGATGGGGGGGACACTGAAGCTTTCTTT